A selection of T cell receptor beta chains follows, all from one sample in a study of T cell clonotyping in hematopoietic cell transplantation. Here immunoSEQ multiplex PCR was the method, and the copy in TCRdb shows in-frame clones only, minus some. Among about 13,000 clones listed, roughly 88% were seen once. The sequences come from peripheral blood mononuclear cells, collected before stem cell transplant. The receptor set was obtained from a man aged 55 to 70 with acute myeloid leukemia. Some clones in this sample may be carry-over from other donors' samples. The CDR3 runs from the conserved cysteine through the conserved F or W. Each record gives: V gene, clone size, J gene, D gene, CDR3 protein, CDR3 DNA. D genes are given only for firm matches. Clone size appears in some rows only: once, few, many, or a class for an expanded clone.

V gene: TRBV30; clone size: -; J gene: TRBJ2-3; D gene: TRBD2; CDR3 protein: CATALAGGPDTQYF; CDR3 DNA: TGTGCCACGGCGCTAGCGGGGGGGCCTGATACGCAGTATTTT
V gene: TRBV7-8; clone size: -; J gene: TRBJ1-6; D gene: -; CDR3 protein: CASSLQLANSPLHF; CDR3 DNA: TGTGCCAGCAGCTTACAGTTGGCGAATTCACCCCTCCACTTT
V gene: TRBV27; clone size: -; J gene: TRBJ1-1; D gene: -; CDR3 protein: CASSLSGINTEAFF; CDR3 DNA: TGTGCCAGCAGTTTATCGGGGATTAACACTGAAGCTTTCTTT
V gene: TRBV28; clone size: -; J gene: TRBJ2-1; D gene: -; CDR3 protein: CASSLSGVLWNEQFF; CDR3 DNA: TGTGCCAGCAGTCTCTCAGGGGTTCTGTGGAATGAACAGTTCTTC
V gene: TRBV27; clone size: -; J gene: TRBJ2-7; D gene: TRBD2; CDR3 protein: CASSPGTINEQYF; CDR3 DNA: TGTGCCAGCAGTCCCGGGACTATCAACGAGCAGTACTTC
V gene: TRBV5-4; clone size: -; J gene: TRBJ1-2; D gene: -; CDR3 protein: CASSFDIDYGYTF; CDR3 DNA: TGTGCCAGCAGCTTTGACATAGACTATGGCTACACCTTC
V gene: TRBV7-2; clone size: -; J gene: TRBJ1-3; D gene: TRBD1; CDR3 protein: CASSSDRGLTIYF; CDR3 DNA: TGTGCCAGCAGCTCGGACAGGGGGCTCACCATATATTTT
V gene: TRBV27; clone size: once; J gene: TRBJ1-1; D gene: -; CDR3 protein: CASSLTGMNTEAFF; CDR3 DNA: TGTGCCAGCAGTTTAACCGGCATGAACACTGAAGCTTTCTTT
V gene: TRBV6-5; clone size: -; J gene: TRBJ1-2; D gene: TRBD1; CDR3 protein: CASGDGQGVYGYTF; CDR3 DNA: TGTGCCAGCGGGGATGGACAGGGGGTCTATGGCTACACCTTC
V gene: TRBV2; clone size: -; J gene: TRBJ2-7; D gene: -; CDR3 protein: CASSRDRYEQYF; CDR3 DNA: TGTGCCAGCTCACGAGACAGGTACGAGCAGTACTTC
V gene: TRBV7-9; clone size: -; J gene: TRBJ1-6; D gene: -; CDR3 protein: CASNPPGDSPLHF; CDR3 DNA: TGTGCCAGCAACCCACCAGGGGATTCACCCCTCCACTTT
V gene: TRBV4-3; clone size: -; J gene: TRBJ2-1; D gene: TRBD1; CDR3 protein: CASSQDRGPYNEQFF; CDR3 DNA: TGCGCCAGCAGCCAAGACAGGGGGCCCTACAATGAGCAGTTCTTC
V gene: TRBV5-8; clone size: -; J gene: TRBJ1-1; D gene: -; CDR3 protein: CASSLERNTEAFF; CDR3 DNA: TGTGCCAGCAGCTTGGAACGGAACACTGAAGCTTTCTTT
V gene: TRBV2; clone size: -; J gene: TRBJ1-5; D gene: -; CDR3 protein: CASSDTTGAYSNQPQHF; CDR3 DNA: TGTGCCAGCAGTGATACCACAGGAGCCTATAGCAATCAGCCCCAGCATTTT
V gene: TRBV7-2; clone size: -; J gene: TRBJ2-5; D gene: TRBD1; CDR3 protein: CASSLGDSVMETQYF; CDR3 DNA: TGTGCCAGCAGCCTGGGGGACAGCGTTATGGAGACCCAGTACTTC
V gene: TRBV20-1; clone size: once; J gene: TRBJ1-4; D gene: -; CDR3 protein: CSASREKLFF; CDR3 DNA: TGCAGTGCTAGTCGTGAAAAACTGTTTTTT
V gene: TRBV28; clone size: -; J gene: TRBJ1-5; D gene: TRBD1; CDR3 protein: CASTLGGQGGYQPQHF; CDR3 DNA: TGTGCCAGCACCTTAGGTGGACAGGGTGGGTATCAGCCCCAGCATTTT
V gene: TRBV7-9; clone size: -; J gene: TRBJ2-1; D gene: TRBD2; CDR3 protein: CASSWSGGDNEQFF; CDR3 DNA: TGTGCCAGCAGCTGGAGCGGGGGGGACAATGAGCAGTTCTTC
V gene: TRBV7-2; clone size: -; J gene: TRBJ2-5; D gene: TRBD2; CDR3 protein: CASSFGGGYQETQYF; CDR3 DNA: TGTGCCAGCAGCTTTGGGGGGGGGTACCAAGAGACCCAGTACTTC
V gene: TRBV7-9; clone size: -; J gene: TRBJ1-1; D gene: -; CDR3 protein: CASSLTGTSEAFF; CDR3 DNA: TGTGCCAGCAGCTTAACAGGGACCTCTGAAGCTTTCTTT
V gene: TRBV2; clone size: -; J gene: TRBJ1-2; D gene: TRBD1; CDR3 protein: CASSELTGPYGYTF; CDR3 DNA: TGTGCCAGCAGTGAATTGACAGGGCCCTATGGCTACACCTTC
V gene: TRBV29-1; clone size: -; J gene: TRBJ2-3; D gene: -; CDR3 protein: CSVEDRSTDTQYF; CDR3 DNA: TGCAGCGTTGAAGACAGGAGCACAGATACGCAGTATTTT
V gene: TRBV5-8; clone size: -; J gene: TRBJ1-1; D gene: -; CDR3 protein: CASSKTAENTEAFF; CDR3 DNA: TGTGCCAGCAGCAAGACAGCCGAGAACACTGAAGCTTTCTTT
V gene: TRBV6-5; clone size: -; J gene: TRBJ2-4; D gene: TRBD2; CDR3 protein: CASSLTSGGEGIQYF; CDR3 DNA: TGTGCCAGCAGTTTAACTAGCGGGGGAGAGGGCATTCAGTACTTC
V gene: TRBV7-6; clone size: -; J gene: TRBJ2-3; D gene: TRBD2; CDR3 protein: CASSQNSGGGTDTQYF; CDR3 DNA: TGTGCCAGCAGCCAGAATAGCGGGGGGGGCACTGATACGCAGTATTTT
V gene: TRBV5-6; clone size: -; J gene: TRBJ2-3; D gene: -; CDR3 protein: CASSPIPDLLTDTQYF; CDR3 DNA: TGTGCCAGCAGCCCCATCCCCGATTTACTCACAGATACGCAGTATTTT
V gene: TRBV9; clone size: -; J gene: TRBJ2-2; D gene: -; CDR3 protein: CASSVLSGTGELFF; CDR3 DNA: TGTGCCAGCAGCGTATTATCGGGCACCGGGGAGCTGTTTTTT
V gene: TRBV7-2; clone size: -; J gene: TRBJ1-5; D gene: TRBD1; CDR3 protein: CASSQQGFGQPQHF; CDR3 DNA: TGTGCCAGCAGCCAACAGGGGTTCGGTCAGCCCCAGCATTTT
V gene: TRBV7-2; clone size: few; J gene: TRBJ1-2; D gene: TRBD1; CDR3 protein: CASSKPGQGPTGYTF; CDR3 DNA: TGTGCCAGCAGCAAACCGGGACAGGGCCCCACTGGCTACACCTTC
V gene: TRBV5-1; clone size: few; J gene: TRBJ2-2; D gene: TRBD1; CDR3 protein: CASSKKLTGGNTGELFF; CDR3 DNA: TGCGCCAGCAGCAAGAAGCTGACAGGGGGGAACACCGGGGAGCTGTTTTTT